The 12 T cell receptor beta chains reported below all come from one sample, sequenced in a study of blood T cell repertoires in COVID-19. Sequencing was performed with immunoSEQ multiplex PCR; in TCRdb, only in-frame clones are kept and a portion is missing. This table holds some 390,000 clones, approximately 92% found once. The sample was PBMCs or T cells enriched from blood (not recorded which). These TCRs come from a man aged 25 to 40 who had recovered from COVID-19.

This rearrangement joins TRBV15 to TRBJ1-1; no clear D gene. Trimming took 0 bases from V and 3 from J, leaving 20 bases between them. The CDR3 runs to 18 residues. Germline V gene sequence: CDR1 LNHNV, CDR2 YYDKDF (reference sequence). CDR3 loop: CATSRDSVWADRDTEAFF. In DNA form, the CDR3 reads TGTGCCACCAGCAGAGATTCTGTCTGGGCCGATCGAGACACTGAAGCTTTCTTT.

The chain links TRBV5-1 to TRBJ2-7, with 9 positions matching TRBD1. Per the germline V gene, CDR1 is SGHRS and CDR2 is YFSETQ. The V segment lost 4 bases and the J segment 6 bases; nucleotides outside the gene matches: 8. The length of the CDR3 is 14 residues. The CDR3: CASSAIRTGAEQYF. CDR3 nucleotide sequence: TGCGCCAGCAGCGCCATAAGGACAGGGGCCGAGCAGTACTTC.

The J gene is TRBJ1-6, the V gene TRBV19; TRBD1 aligns across 8 bases. Germline CDR1 and CDR2: LNHDA and SQIVND (reference sequence). CDR3 size: 19 residues. The ends lost 5 bases at V and 9 bases at J; junction bases unmatched: 21. The CDR3 here is CASSASHTTGGWLSSPLHF. The CDR3 coding sequence is TGTGCCAGTAGTGCGAGCCATACCACAGGGGGATGGCTAAGTTCACCCCTCCACTTT.

This chain links TRBV11-3 with TRBJ2-1; possibly TRBD2 for D (5 bases). The CDR3 covers 14 residues. The V gene's germline CDR1 is SGHNT and CDR2 YENEEA. The ends were cut back, 0 bases at V and 5 bases at J, with 8 bases in the middle. The CDR3, as DNA: TGTGCCAGCAGCTTAGATACGCGGGACAATGAGCAGTTCTTC. It encodes CASSLDTRDNEQFF.

The rearrangement links TRBV6-4 to TRBJ1-2; D not certain. CDR3 size: 13 residues. Germline CDR1 and CDR2: MRHNA and SNTAGT. V was pared by 0 bases and J by 4 bases, with 6 bases between. The CDR3 coding sequence is TGTGCCAGCAGTGACTCTGGAGGCTATGGCTACACCTTC. It encodes CASSDSGGYGYTF.

This clone was found once. This chain connects TRBV7-8 to TRBJ1-1; 10 bases agree with TRBD1. The germline V gene has CDR1 SGHVS and CDR2 FQNEAQ. The junction had 8 bases not matched to a gene; V was cut back by 5 bases and J by 11 bases. The CDR3 sequence is 13 residues long. In DNA, the CDR3 is TGTGCCAGCAGCCCCCGGACAGGGGGTAGGGCTTTCTTT. Protein product: CASSPRTGGRAFF. The whole variable domain, filled in from reference TRBV7-8 and TRBJ1-1, reads GAGVSQSPRYKVAKRGQDVALRCDPISGHVSLFWYQQALGQGPEFLTYFQNEAQLDKSGLPSDRFFAERPEGSVSTLKIQRTQQEDSAVYLCASSPRTGGRAFFGQGTRLTVV.

The CDR3 sequence is CAWSVRGRGETQYF. CDR3 nucleotide sequence: TGTGCCTGGAGTGTACGAGGGCGCGGAGAGACCCAGTACTTC. V and J are TRBV30 and TRBJ2-5, with a possible D match to TRBD2 (5 bases). Deletions cut 0 bases from V and 4 bases from J, with 12 bases between. The CDR3 totals 14 residues. CDR1 and CDR2 from the germline V gene are GTSNPN and SVGIG (reference sequence).

The V gene is TRBV28, the J gene TRBJ1-5; D remains unclear. The V end was cut by 2 bases, the J end by 0 bases, with 11 bases between. CDR3 length: 16 amino acids. Per the germline V gene, CDR1 is MDHEN and CDR2 is SYDVKM. Here the CDR3 reads CASSLIHTNSNQPQHF. In DNA form, the CDR3 reads TGTGCCAGCAGTTTAATTCACACTAATAGCAATCAGCCCCAGCATTTT.

The V call is TRBV6-6, the J call TRBJ1-5, with D perhaps matching TRBD1 (6 bases). V lost 5 bases, J lost 0 bases, and 17 bases lay in between. Per germline, CDR1 MNHNY and CDR2 SVGAGI (reference sequence). This CDR3 comprises 17 residues. The CDR3 DNA sequence: TGTGCCAGCAGTCCAACAGGGCGTCTATATAGCAATCAGCCCCAGCATTTT. It specifies CASSPTGRLYSNQPQHF.

The rearrangement links TRBV5-1 to TRBJ2-2, with TRBD1 matching 7 bases. The CDR3 loop spans 16 amino acids. J gave up 5 bases and V 4 bases, and 11 bases lay outside the gene matches. Per the germline V gene, CDR1 is SGHRS and CDR2 is YFSETQ. The CDR3 bases are TGCGCCAGCAGCGCGACCGGGACAGCAGTGACCGGGGAGCTGTTTTTT. Its protein product is CASSATGTAVTGELFF.

V usage is TRBV24-1 and J usage is TRBJ2-1; D is possibly TRBD1 (5 bases). The CDR3 loop spans 14 amino acids. Per the germline V gene, CDR1 is KGHDR and CDR2 is SFDVKD. The germline V and J ends were trimmed by 9 bases and 10 bases, with 21 bases remaining between them. The CDR3 DNA sequence: TGTGCCACCGCCGGTTGGGGCGAGGAACGGGAGCAGTTCTTC. Its protein is CATAGWGEEREQFF.

The chain employs TRBV10-2 and TRBJ1-5; D perhaps matches TRBD1 (5 bases). V lost 7 bases and J lost 7, with 14 bases in between. Per the germline V gene, CDR1 is WSHSY and CDR2 is SAAADI. The CDR3 has 13 residues. CDR3 sequence (DNA): TGCGCCAGCAATATAGGGGTGGGCCAGCCCCAGCATTTT. Translated, it gives CASNIGVGQPQHF.